This T cell receptor beta chain was observed in a study of monozygotic twins with inflammatory bowel disease (dated by TCRdb to about 2019). At the level of the whole study: A total of 28 monozygotic twin pairs were included in the full study, comprising nine German pairs (four IBD-concordant, five IBD-discordant) and 19 IBD-discordant Danish pairs. Within discordant pairs, disease-associated traits were sought mainly by comparing IBD patients with their genetically identical healthy co-twins. Each individual had, on average, about 151 000 unique TCRalpha sequences and 181 000 unique TCRbeta sequences available for analysis. Paper-wide results and their limitations: The analysis was unable to tell apart different T cell subtypes. IBD patients had lower TCRbeta repertoire diversity, measured by the inverse Simpson index, than their healthy co-twins. Because patients received different immunosuppressive treatments, the repertoires may have picked up extra background noise and variability between individuals. Repertoire similarity did not differ between concordant and discordant twins, possibly due to limited statistical power. No single strong signal or clonotype linked to IBD turned up in the results, so the idea that one exists was not supported. IBD patients shared fewer clonotypes with other individuals than healthy twins did, most markedly in patients showing signs of disease activity.

A roughly 2.5 ml peripheral blood sample was drawn into PAXgene tubes per donor and stored at -80°C. Without any T cell sorting, total RNA was extracted from whole blood using the PAXgene blood miRNA kit on an automated QIAcube. Peripheral blood from monozygotic twin pairs, either concordant or discordant for inflammatory bowel disease, underwent deep TCRalpha and TCRbeta repertoire profiling that used unique molecular barcoding. Smoking habits were recorded for all twin pairs, with individuals classified as current, former or never smokers. The library was prepared using 5' RACE. For each TCR library, around 4,000 ng of total RNA was used. cDNA was synthesized with SMARTScribe reverse transcriptase in eight separate reactions per sample. During cDNA synthesis, template switching introduced unique molecular identifiers that contained a 6-nucleotide sample barcode. Two nested PCRs of roughly 16 and 10 cycles amplified the TCRalpha and TCRbeta cDNA, and bead purification followed each PCR. Before amplification, the cDNA was treated with uracil DNA-glycosylase and purified using the QIAquick PCR purification kit. The second PCR added Illumina TruSeq-compatible adapters along with sample-specific barcodes. TapeStation and Qubit were used to check library quality and concentration, and approximately 5.4 ng of each library was pooled. Sequencing of pooled libraries was carried out on an Illumina HiSeq2500 single-index Rapid Run using 2 x 100 bp reads and custom sequencing primers. From the authors' description of their analysis: MiGEC version 1.2.6 was used for UMI-based consensus assembly to correct PCR and sequencing errors. MiXCR version 2.1.1 handled V(D)J alignment, clonotype assembly and CDR3 extraction. Gene usage, clonotype sharing and MAIT/NKT TCR abundance were normalised by analysing the top 1000, 10 000 and 20 000 clonotypes per sample. After downsampling to 27 000 UMIs, diversity was calculated as the inverse Simpson index using the vegan R package. Paired Mann-Whitney U tests on discordant twin pairs were used, with Benjamini-Hochberg multiple-testing correction. Following TCRdb reprocessing, every CDR3 protein sequence forms one entry, and DNA is not provided. TCRdb, not the original authors, processed these V and J calls. This sample's table carries some 150,000 distinct CDR3 sequences. The top ten constitute roughly 2.6% of the sample.

For this clonotype: What antigen it recognizes has not been identified.

CDR1 and CDR2, looked up from the germline V gene, are MNHNS and SASEGT. The CDR3 spans 17 residues, from the cysteine through the phenylalanine. Nucleotide data are not available. Sequenced sample: blood. The sequence is built from TRBV6-1 and TRBJ2-1; the D call from TCRdb, TRBD2, cannot be confirmed without DNA. The receptor's source is a human donor with ulcerative colitis or Crohn's disease, or a healthy co-twin of an affected twin (not recorded which). The CDR3 in this case is CASSPEGLPTSGMEQFF.